This T cell receptor beta chain appears in the sequencing data of a study of lymphopenia after photon versus proton radiotherapy. Notes on the study in general: Relative stability marked proton patients; photon patients lost diversity and naive cells. Oligoclonal CD8+ Temra expansion after nadir drove photon patients' diversity drop. A bigger post-nadir fall in TCR diversity correlated inversely with survival time in deceased patients.

This clone has just one count. Its cognate antigen is unknown. Profiled with immunoSEQ multiplex PCR; TCRdb holds only in-frame clones, not every one. In the table there are under 30,000 clones, about nine tenths of which are singletons. Sequenced here: peripheral blood, sampled from a patient treated with photon-based radiotherapy. The source of this sequence is a woman aged 45-60 years with cholangiocarcinoma.

The CDR3 nucleotides read TGCGCCAGCAGCTTAGTGGGGGGCTCCGGGGAGCTGTTTTTT. Its protein product is CASSLVGGSGELFF. The chain recombines TRBV5-1 with TRBJ2-2; D tentatively fits TRBD1 or TRBD2 (6 bases each). Germline V gives CDR1 SGHRS, CDR2 YFSETQ. Trimming stripped 2 bases from V and 6 bases from J, with 11 bases between. This CDR3 spans 14 amino acids.